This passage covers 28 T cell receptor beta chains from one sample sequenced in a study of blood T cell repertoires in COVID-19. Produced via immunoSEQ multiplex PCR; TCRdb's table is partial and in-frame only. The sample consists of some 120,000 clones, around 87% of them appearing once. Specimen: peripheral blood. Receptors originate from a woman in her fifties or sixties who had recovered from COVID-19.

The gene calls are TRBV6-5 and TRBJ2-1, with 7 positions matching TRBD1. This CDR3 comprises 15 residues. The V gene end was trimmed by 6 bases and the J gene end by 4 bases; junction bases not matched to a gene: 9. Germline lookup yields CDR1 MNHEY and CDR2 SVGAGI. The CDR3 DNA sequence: TGTGCCAGCAGGCGCGACAGGGATGGGTACAATGAGCAGTTCTTC. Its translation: CASRRDRDGYNEQFF.

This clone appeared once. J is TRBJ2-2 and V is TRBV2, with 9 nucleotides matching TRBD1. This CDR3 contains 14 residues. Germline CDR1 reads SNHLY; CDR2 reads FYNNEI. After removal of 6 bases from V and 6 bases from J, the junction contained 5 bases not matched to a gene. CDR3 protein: CASSDTGGPGELFF. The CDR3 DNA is TGTGCCAGCAGCGATACAGGGGGCCCCGGGGAGCTGTTTTTT.

The CDR3 is CASSSLTGSYGYTF. The CDR3 DNA sequence: TGTGCCAGCAGCTCCCTGACAGGTTCCTATGGCTACACCTTC. The chain is built from TRBV7-9 and TRBJ1-2; D might be TRBD1 (6 bases). V lost 4 bases and J lost 4, with 13 bases in between. CDR3 length: 14 residues. Germline V gives CDR1 SEHNR, CDR2 FQNEAQ (reference sequence).

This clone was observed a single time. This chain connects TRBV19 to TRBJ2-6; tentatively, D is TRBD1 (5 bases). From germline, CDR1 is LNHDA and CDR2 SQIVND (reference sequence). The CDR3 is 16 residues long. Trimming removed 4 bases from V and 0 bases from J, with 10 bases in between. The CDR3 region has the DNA TGTGCCAGTAGTAGGGTCCAGGGCTCTGGGGCCAACGTCCTGACTTTC. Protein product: CASSRVQGSGANVLTF.

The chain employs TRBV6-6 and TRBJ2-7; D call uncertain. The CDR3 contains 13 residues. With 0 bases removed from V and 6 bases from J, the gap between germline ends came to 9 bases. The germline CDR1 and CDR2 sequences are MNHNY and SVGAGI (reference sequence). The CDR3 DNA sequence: TGTGCCAGCAGTTACTCGAGGTCCGGCGAGCAGTACTTC. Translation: CASSYSRSGEQYF.

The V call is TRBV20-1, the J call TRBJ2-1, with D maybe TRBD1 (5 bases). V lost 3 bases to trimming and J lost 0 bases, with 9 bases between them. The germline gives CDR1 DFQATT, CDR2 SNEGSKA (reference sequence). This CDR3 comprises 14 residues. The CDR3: CSASTGYSYNEQFF. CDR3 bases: TGCAGTGCTAGTACAGGTTACTCCTACAATGAGCAGTTCTTC.

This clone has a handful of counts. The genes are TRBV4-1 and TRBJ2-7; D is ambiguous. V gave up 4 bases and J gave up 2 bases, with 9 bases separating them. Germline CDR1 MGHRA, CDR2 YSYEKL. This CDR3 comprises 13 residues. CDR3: CASSLADAYEQYF. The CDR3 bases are TGCGCCAGCAGCCTGGCGGATGCCTACGAGCAGTACTTC.

CDR3 nucleotide sequence: TGTGCCAGCAGCCTGACAGGGCAGAATCAGCCCCAGCATTTT. Protein product: CASSLTGQNQPQHF. The chain recombines TRBV3-1 (or the pseudogene TRBV3-2) with TRBJ1-5; 7 nucleotides agree with TRBD1. CDR3 length: 14 amino acids. The trim removed 4 bases at V and 4 bases at J, leaving 4 bases unmatched. Germline V gives CDR1 LGHDT, CDR2 YNNKEL (reference sequence).

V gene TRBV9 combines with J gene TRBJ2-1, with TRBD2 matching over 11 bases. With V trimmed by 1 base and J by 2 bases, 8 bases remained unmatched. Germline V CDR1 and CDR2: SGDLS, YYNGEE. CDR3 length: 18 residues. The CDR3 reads CASSVRLAGQYAYNEQFF. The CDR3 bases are TGTGCCAGCAGCGTACGACTAGCGGGGCAGTACGCCTACAATGAGCAGTTCTTC.

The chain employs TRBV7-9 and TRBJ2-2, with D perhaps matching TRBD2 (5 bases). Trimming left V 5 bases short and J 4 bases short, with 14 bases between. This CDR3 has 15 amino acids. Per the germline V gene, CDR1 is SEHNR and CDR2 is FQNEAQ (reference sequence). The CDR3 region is CASSLPPGSTGELFF. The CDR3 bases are TGTGCCAGCAGCCTCCCCCCGGGGAGCACCGGGGAGCTGTTTTTT.

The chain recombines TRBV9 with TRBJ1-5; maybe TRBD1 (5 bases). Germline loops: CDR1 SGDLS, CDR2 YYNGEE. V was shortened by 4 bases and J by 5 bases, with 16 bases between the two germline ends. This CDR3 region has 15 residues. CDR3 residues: CASSSTGDGDQPQHF. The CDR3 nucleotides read TGTGCCAGCAGCTCTACGGGGGACGGTGATCAGCCCCAGCATTTT.

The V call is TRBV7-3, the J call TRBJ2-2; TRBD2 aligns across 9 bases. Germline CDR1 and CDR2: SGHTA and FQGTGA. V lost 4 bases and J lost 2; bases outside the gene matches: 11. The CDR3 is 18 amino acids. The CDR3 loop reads CASSSRHLAGYNTGELFF. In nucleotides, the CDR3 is TGTGCCAGCAGCTCTCGTCACCTAGCGGGGTATAACACCGGGGAGCTGTTTTTT. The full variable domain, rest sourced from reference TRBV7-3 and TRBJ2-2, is GAGVSQTPSNKVTEKGKYVELRCDPISGHTALYWYRQSLGQGPEFLIYFQGTGAADDSGLPNDRFFAVRPEGSVSTLKIQRTERGDSAVYLCASSSRHLAGYNTGELFFGEGSRLTVL.

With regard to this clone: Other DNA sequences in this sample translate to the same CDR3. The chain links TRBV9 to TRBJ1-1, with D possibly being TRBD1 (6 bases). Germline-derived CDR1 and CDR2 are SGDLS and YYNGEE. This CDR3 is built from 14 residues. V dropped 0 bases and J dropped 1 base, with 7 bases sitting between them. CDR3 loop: CASSVGGQNTEAFF. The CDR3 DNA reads TGTGCCAGCAGCGTAGGGGGACAGAACACTGAAGCTTTCTTT. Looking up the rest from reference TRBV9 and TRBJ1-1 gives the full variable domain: DSGVTQTPKHLITATGQRVTLRCSPRSGDLSVYWYQQSLDQGLQFLIQYYNGEERAKGNILERFSAQQFPDLHSELNLSSLELGDSALYFCASSVGGQNTEAFFGQGTRLTVV.

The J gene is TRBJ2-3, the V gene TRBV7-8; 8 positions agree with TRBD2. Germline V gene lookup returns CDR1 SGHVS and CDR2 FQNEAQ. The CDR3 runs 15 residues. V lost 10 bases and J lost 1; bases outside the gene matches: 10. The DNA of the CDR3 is TGTGCCACCAAGGCGGTGACTAGCGGCACAGATACGCAGTATTTT. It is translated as CATKAVTSGTDTQYF.

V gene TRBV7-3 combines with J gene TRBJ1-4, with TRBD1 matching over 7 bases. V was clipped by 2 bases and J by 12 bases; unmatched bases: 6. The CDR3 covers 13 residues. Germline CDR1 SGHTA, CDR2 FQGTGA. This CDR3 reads CASSLSDREQLFF. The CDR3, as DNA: TGTGCCAGCAGCTTATCAGACAGGGAGCAACTGTTTTTT.

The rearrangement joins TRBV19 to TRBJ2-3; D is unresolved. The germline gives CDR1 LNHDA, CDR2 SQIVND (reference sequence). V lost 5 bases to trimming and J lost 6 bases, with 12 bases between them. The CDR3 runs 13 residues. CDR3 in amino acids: CASSPGAADTQYF. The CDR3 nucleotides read TGTGCCAGTAGTCCTGGAGCAGCTGATACGCAGTATTTT.

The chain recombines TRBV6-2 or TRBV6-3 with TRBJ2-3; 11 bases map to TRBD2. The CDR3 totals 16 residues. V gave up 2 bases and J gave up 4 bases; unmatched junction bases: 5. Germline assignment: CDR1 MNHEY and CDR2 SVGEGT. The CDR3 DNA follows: TGTGCCAGCAGTTACCCCACTAGCGGGAGTTCAGATACGCAGTATTTT. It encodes CASSYPTSGSSDTQYF.

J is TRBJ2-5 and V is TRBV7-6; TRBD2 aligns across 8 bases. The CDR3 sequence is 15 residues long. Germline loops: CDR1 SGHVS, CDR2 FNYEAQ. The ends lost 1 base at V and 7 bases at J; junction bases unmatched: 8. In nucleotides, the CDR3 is TGTGCCAGCAGCTTAGGGACTAGCAGTCTCCGGACCCAGTACTTC. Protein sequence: CASSLGTSSLRTQYF. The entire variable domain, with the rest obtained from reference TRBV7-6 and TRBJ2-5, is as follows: GAGVSQSPRYKVTKRGQDVALRCDPISGHVSLYWYRQALGQGPEFLTYFNYEAQQDKSGLPNDRFSAERPEGSISTLTIQRTEQRDSAMYRCASSLGTSSLRTQYFGPGTRLLVL.

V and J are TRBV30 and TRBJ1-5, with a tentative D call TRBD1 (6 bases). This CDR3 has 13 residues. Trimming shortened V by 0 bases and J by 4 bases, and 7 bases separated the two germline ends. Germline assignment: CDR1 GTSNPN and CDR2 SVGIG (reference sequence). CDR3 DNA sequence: TGTGCCTGGAGTGTAGGGGGTAATCAGCCCCAGCATTTT. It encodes CAWSVGGNQPQHF.

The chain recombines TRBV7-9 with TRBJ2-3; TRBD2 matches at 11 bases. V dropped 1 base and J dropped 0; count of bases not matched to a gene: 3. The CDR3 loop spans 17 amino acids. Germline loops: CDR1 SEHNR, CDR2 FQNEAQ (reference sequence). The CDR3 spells CASSLGTSGGSTDTQYF. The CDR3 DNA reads TGTGCCAGCAGCTTAGGTACTAGCGGGGGTAGCACAGATACGCAGTATTTT.

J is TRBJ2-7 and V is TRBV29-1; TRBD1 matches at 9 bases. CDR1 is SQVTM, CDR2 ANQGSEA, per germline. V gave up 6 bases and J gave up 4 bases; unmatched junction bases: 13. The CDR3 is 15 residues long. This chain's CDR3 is CSVWTGASTLYEQYF. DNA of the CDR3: TGCAGCGTCTGGACAGGGGCGTCCACTCTTTACGAGCAGTACTTC.

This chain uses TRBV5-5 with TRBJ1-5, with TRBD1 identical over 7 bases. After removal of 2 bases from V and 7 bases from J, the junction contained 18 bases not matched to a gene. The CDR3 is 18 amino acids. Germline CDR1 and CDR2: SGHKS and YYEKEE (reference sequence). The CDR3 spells CASSFRPGQTPPGQPQHF. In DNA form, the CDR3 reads TGTGCCAGCAGCTTCCGACCGGGACAGACCCCACCGGGACAGCCCCAGCATTTT.

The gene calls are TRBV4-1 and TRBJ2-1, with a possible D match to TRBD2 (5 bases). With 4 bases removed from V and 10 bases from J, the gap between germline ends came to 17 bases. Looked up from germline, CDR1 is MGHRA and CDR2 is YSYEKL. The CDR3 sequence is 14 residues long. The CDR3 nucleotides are TGCGCCAGCAGCCGCGTCGGGGATCAGGACGAGCAGTTCTTC. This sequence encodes CASSRVGDQDEQFF.

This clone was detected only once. The CDR3 sequence: CASSLLGRPKKREQYF. The CDR3 bases are TGTGCCAGCAGTTTATTGGGTAGGCCTAAGAAGCGAGAGCAGTACTTC. V gene TRBV28 combines with J gene TRBJ2-7; D is uncertain. CDR3 length: 16 residues. CDR1 is MDHEN, CDR2 SYDVKM, per germline. V was clipped by 1 base and J by 7 bases, with 20 bases between them. The full variable domain, completed using reference TRBV28 and TRBJ2-7, is DVKVTQSSRYLVKRTGEKVFLECVQDMDHENMFWYRQDPGLGLRLIYFSYDVKMKEKGDIPEGYSVSREKKERFSLILESASTNQTSMYLCASSLLGRPKKREQYFGPGTRLTVT.

Written as DNA, the CDR3 is TGTGCCAGCTCACCGGGACACCAAGAAGCTTTCTTT. It encodes CASSPGHQEAFF. The chain carries TRBV18 and TRBJ1-1, with D possibly TRBD1 on 6 matching bases. The CDR3 length is 12 residues. Trimming left V 3 bases short and J 8 bases short, with 10 bases between. Looked up from germline, CDR1 is KGHSH and CDR2 is LQKENI.

In DNA form, the CDR3 reads TGTGCCAGCAGTGGGCTGACAGGGGGGGTGGATACGCAGTATTTT. Residues: CASSGLTGGVDTQYF. The chain combines TRBV2 with TRBJ2-3; the match to TRBD1 covers 9 bases. This CDR3 is built from 15 residues. Germline V gives CDR1 SNHLY, CDR2 FYNNEI. After removal of 4 bases from V and 6 bases from J, the junction contained 8 bases not matched to a gene.

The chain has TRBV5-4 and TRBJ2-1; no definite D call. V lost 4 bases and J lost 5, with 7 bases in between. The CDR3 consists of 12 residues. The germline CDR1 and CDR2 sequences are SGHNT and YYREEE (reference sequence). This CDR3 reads CASSSINNEQFF. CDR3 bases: TGTGCCAGCAGCAGCATTAACAATGAGCAGTTCTTC.

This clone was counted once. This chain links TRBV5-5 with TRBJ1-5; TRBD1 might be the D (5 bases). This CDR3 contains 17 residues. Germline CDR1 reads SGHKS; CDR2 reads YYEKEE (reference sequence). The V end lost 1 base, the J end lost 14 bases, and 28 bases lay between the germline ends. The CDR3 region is CASSLSGGAGLPPKEHF. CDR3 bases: TGTGCCAGCAGCTTGAGCGGAGGGGCAGGCCTCCCTCCTAAGGAGCATTTT.